The rows below give T cell receptor beta chains drawn from one sample of a study of CD8+ T cells in alopecia areata. Profiled with immunoSEQ multiplex PCR; TCRdb holds only in-frame clones, not every one. The sample lists 180,000 or so clones; 50% to 65% were seen once. The sample consisted of CD8+ T cells sorted from blood, taken at week 24, from a patient treated with tofacitinib. The receptors originated from a human donor with alopecia areata. The CDR3 runs from the conserved cysteine through the conserved F or W. Each record gives: D gene, J gene, clone size, V gene, CDR3 length, CDR3 DNA, CDR3 protein. A D gene is named only where the DNA matches it firmly. Rows give clone size only sometimes, using once, few, many, or a class for an expanded clone.

-,TRBJ2-1,medium-sized,TRBV14,13,TGTGCCAGCAGCCCGAGCGCAGGGAATGAGCAGTTCTTC,CASSPSAGNEQFF
-,TRBJ1-6,-,TRBV2,16,TGTGCCAGCAGTGAAGATGGTGGGCCCTATAATTCACCCCTCCACTTT,CASSEDGGPYNSPLHF
-,TRBJ2-6,-,TRBV30,15,TGTGCCTGGAGCCTCCGGGGGATTGGGGCCAACGTCCTGACTTTC,CAWSLRGIGANVLTF
-,TRBJ1-2,-,TRBV5-1,13,TGCGCCAGCAGCTTGGCCGGGACGGATGGCTACACCTTC,CASSLAGTDGYTF
-,TRBJ1-5,-,TRBV23-1,16,TGCGCCAGCAGTCCCGTTCCAGGGTATAGCAATCAGCCCCAGCATTTT,CASSPVPGYSNQPQHF
TRBD1,TRBJ1-2,-,TRBV5-1,13,TGCGCCAGCACCGTTGACAGGGCCTATGGCTACACCTTC,CASTVDRAYGYTF
-,TRBJ2-1,-,TRBV6-5,11,TGTGCCAGCTCAATGGGCACAGAGCAGTTCTTC,CASSMGTEQFF
-,TRBJ2-5,few,TRBV5-6,14,TGTGCCAGCAGCGAGGACAGAACACAAGAGACCCAGTACTTC,CASSEDRTQETQYF
TRBD1,TRBJ2-1,-,TRBV5-7,13,TGTGCCAGCAGCTTGAGGGGGCTGGTTGAGCAGTTCTTC,CASSLRGLVEQFF
-,TRBJ1-6,few,TRBV5-1,19,TGCGCCAGCAGCTTGGCTCCCCTTCTGCGGGACACGACTAATTCACCCCTCCACTTT,CASSLAPLLRDTTNSPLHF
-,TRBJ1-2,once,TRBV19,16,TGTGCCAGTAGTCTTCCAGGCGAGGGAACTGACTATGGCTACACCTTC,CASSLPGEGTDYGYTF
-,TRBJ1-2,-,TRBV29-1,13,TGCAGCGCAGGGAACATCGGGGGTAGTGGCTACACCTTC,CSAGNIGGSGYTF
TRBD1,TRBJ2-7,-,TRBV30,13,TGTGCCGGCTTGACAGGGGACTCCTACGAGCAGTACTTC,CAGLTGDSYEQYF
-,TRBJ1-5,-,TRBV30,15,TGTGCCTGGTCCCCCGGGGTGAATAGCAATCAGCCCCAGCATTTT,CAWSPGVNSNQPQHF
TRBD2,TRBJ2-1,-,TRBV11-2,13,TGTGCCAGCAGCCGAAAAGCGGGGGATGAGCAGTTCTTC,CASSRKAGDEQFF
-,TRBJ2-3,-,TRBV6-6,12,TGTGCCAGCAGTTACAACGCAGATACGCAGTATTTT,CASSYNADTQYF
-,TRBJ2-7,-,TRBV29-1,12,TGCAGCGTCCCCAAGCAGGGTCACGAGCAGTACTTC,CSVPKQGHEQYF
TRBD2,TRBJ2-5,-,TRBV14,16,TGTGCCAGCAGCCAAGATCTAGCGGGGGGGAGAGAGACCCAGTACTTC,CASSQDLAGGRETQYF
-,TRBJ2-3,-,TRBV29-1,13,TGCAGTTGGGAGGACGGGACTCCAGATACGCAGTATTTT,CSWEDGTPDTQYF
-,TRBJ2-1,-,TRBV2,14,TGTGCCAGCACGTCCCGGGACTTTCACAATGAGCAGTTCTTC,CASTSRDFHNEQFF
TRBD1,TRBJ2-7,-,TRBV13,15,TGTGCCAGCAGCGGGGCCGGGACAGTCGGATACGAGCAGTACTTC,CASSGAGTVGYEQYF
-,TRBJ2-2,few,TRBV14,13,TGTGCCAGCAGCCAAAGTTACACCGGGGAGCTGTTTTTT,CASSQSYTGELFF
-,TRBJ1-1,-,TRBV6-5,13,TGTGCCAGCAGCCCCGGGGGGAACACTGAAGCTTTCTTT,CASSPGGNTEAFF
TRBD1,TRBJ1-1,-,TRBV2,16,TGTGCCAGCCTCGCGTTGGGGACAGGAGTGAACACTGAAGCTTTCTTT,CASLALGTGVNTEAFF
TRBD1,TRBJ1-6,few,TRBV30,13,TGTGCCTGGAGGGACAGGGCAATTCAACCCCTCCACTTT,CAWRDRAIQPLHF
TRBD2,TRBJ2-1,-,TRBV5-1,16,TGCGCCAGCAGCCCGCGGACTAGCGGGTCAAACAATGGGCAGTTCTTC,CASSPRTSGSNNGQFF
-,TRBJ2-7,few,TRBV19,15,TGTGCCAGTAGTGTAGTATGGGCCGCGTGGAACGAGCAGTACTTC,CASSVVWAAWNEQYF
-,TRBJ2-7,-,TRBV4-3,15,TGCGCCAGCAGCCAAGACAGGGGCGCCTCCTACGAGCAGTACTTC,CASSQDRGASYEQYF
TRBD2,TRBJ2-2,few,TRBV29-1,15,TGCAGCGTTGCAGGACTAGCGGGGGCGCGTGGGGAGCTGTTTTTT,CSVAGLAGARGELFF
TRBD2,TRBJ2-5,once,TRBV14,17,TGTGCCAGCAGCCAAGCCGGGATCCGGACTAGCCAAGAGACCCAGTACTTC,CASSQAGIRTSQETQYF
-,TRBJ2-3,-,TRBV27,14,TGTGCCAGCAGCCTCGGACAGCACACAGATACGCAGTATTTT,CASSLGQHTDTQYF
-,TRBJ2-4,-,TRBV7-2,16,TGTGCCAGCAGCTTAGTTGAGGGGCTGGGCAAAAACATTCAGTACTTC,CASSLVEGLGKNIQYF
-,TRBJ1-2,-,TRBV10-3,14,TGTGCCATCAGTGAGGAAGGGCGTGATGATGGCTACACCTTC,CAISEEGRDDGYTF
-,TRBJ2-7,-,TRBV30,13,TGTGCCTGGAGTGGTACCGGGGTAGACGAGCAGTACTTC,CAWSGTGVDEQYF
-,TRBJ2-7,-,TRBV7-2,12,TGTGCCAGCAGCTTACAGAACTACGAGCAGTACTTC,CASSLQNYEQYF
-,TRBJ2-4,-,TRBV4-3,15,TGCGCCAGCAGCCAAGATGGGCAGGGGAAAAACATTCAGTACTTC,CASSQDGQGKNIQYF
TRBD1,TRBJ2-2,few,TRBV19,14,TGTGCCAGTAGCCCTGGGACAGGCGCCGGGGAGCTGTTTTTT,CASSPGTGAGELFF
TRBD2,TRBJ2-1,few,TRBV11-3,15,TGTGCCAGCAGCTCCTATCTAGCGGGGAACAATGAGCAGTTCTTC,CASSSYLAGNNEQFF
TRBD2,TRBJ2-3,few,TRBV5-6,17,TGTGCCAGCAGCTTTCGACTAGCGGGGCACAGGGGAGATACGCAGTATTTT,CASSFRLAGHRGDTQYF
-,TRBJ1-2,few,TRBV11-2,14,TGTGCCAGCAGCTCCGAATGGGGGCGGGGTGGCTACACCTTC,CASSSEWGRGGYTF
TRBD1,TRBJ2-7,-,TRBV4-3,15,TGCGCCAGCAGCCAAGGGACAGGGAATTCGTACGAGCAGTACTTC,CASSQGTGNSYEQYF
-,TRBJ2-3,once,TRBV7-8,14,TGTGCCAGCAGCCAGATAGGGACTTTAGATACGCAGTATTTT,CASSQIGTLDTQYF
-,TRBJ2-1,few,TRBV11-2,16,TGTGCCAGCAGCTTATACGGACAGCAGTACTACAATGAGCAGTTCTTC,CASSLYGQQYYNEQFF
-,TRBJ1-2,-,TRBV29-1,10,TGCAGCGTAGAGGGCTATGGCTACACCTTC,CSVEGYGYTF
-,TRBJ2-3,-,TRBV30,14,TGTGCCTGGAGAGTCGGTAGGGGCACAGATACGCAGTATTTT,CAWRVGRGTDTQYF
-,TRBJ2-6,-,TRBV7-8,13,TGTGCCAGCAGCTTGGGGGGGGCCAACGTCCTGACTTTC,CASSLGGANVLTF
-,TRBJ1-1,few,TRBV5-1,13,TGCGCCAGCAGCTTGGCACAGAACACTGAAGCTTTCTTT,CASSLAQNTEAFF
-,TRBJ1-1,-,TRBV30,12,TGTGCCTGGAAGGTGGGGTGGACTGAAGCTTTCTTT,CAWKVGWTEAFF
-,TRBJ2-1,-,TRBV29-1,13,TGCAGCGTTGACGGCAGAAGGGGCGATGAGCAGTTCTTC,CSVDGRRGDEQFF
-,TRBJ2-2,-,TRBV2,13,TGTGCCAGCAGAACAGGGAGCACCGGGGAGCTGTTTTTT,CASRTGSTGELFF
-,TRBJ2-7,-,TRBV13,15,TGTGCCAGCAGCCGATGGGGGGACGGTTCCTACGAGCAGTACTTC,CASSRWGDGSYEQYF
-,TRBJ2-3,-,TRBV30,19,TGTGCCTGGAGTGAACGTCAAAGACAGGTCCAGCCATTGGGTAATACGCAGTATTTT,CAWSERQRQVQPLGNTQYF
-,TRBJ2-3,-,TRBV5-1,13,TGCGCCAGCAGCCGTACCGGGGGAGTTACGCAGTATTTT,CASSRTGGVTQYF
-,TRBJ1-1,few,TRBV25-1,11,TGTGCCACCCAAAGGGGCACTGAAGCTTTCTTT,CATQRGTEAFF
-,TRBJ2-7,-,TRBV7-9,11,TGTGCCAGCAGCCCGAGCTACGAGCAGTACTTC,CASSPSYEQYF
TRBD1,TRBJ1-2,-,TRBV4-2,16,TGTGCCAGCAGCGTTGATCCGGGACAGGGGTACTATGGCTACACCTTC,CASSVDPGQGYYGYTF